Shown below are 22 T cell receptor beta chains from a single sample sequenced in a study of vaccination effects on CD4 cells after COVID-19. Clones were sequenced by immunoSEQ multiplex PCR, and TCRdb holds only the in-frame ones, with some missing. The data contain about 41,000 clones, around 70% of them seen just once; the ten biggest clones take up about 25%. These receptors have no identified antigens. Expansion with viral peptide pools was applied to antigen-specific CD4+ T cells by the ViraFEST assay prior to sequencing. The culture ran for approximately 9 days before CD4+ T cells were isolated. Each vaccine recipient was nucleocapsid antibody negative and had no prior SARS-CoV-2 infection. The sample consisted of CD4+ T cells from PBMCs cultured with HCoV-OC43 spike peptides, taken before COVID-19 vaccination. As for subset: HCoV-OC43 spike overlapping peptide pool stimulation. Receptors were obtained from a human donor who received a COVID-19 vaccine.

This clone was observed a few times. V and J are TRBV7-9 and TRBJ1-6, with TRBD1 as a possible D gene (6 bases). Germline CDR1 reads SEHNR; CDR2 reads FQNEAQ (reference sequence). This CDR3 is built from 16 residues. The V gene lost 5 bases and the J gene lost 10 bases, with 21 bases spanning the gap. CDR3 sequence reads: CASSRAQPGHGSPLHF. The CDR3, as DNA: TGTGCCAGCAGCAGAGCCCAGCCGGGACACGGGTCACCCCTCCACTTT.

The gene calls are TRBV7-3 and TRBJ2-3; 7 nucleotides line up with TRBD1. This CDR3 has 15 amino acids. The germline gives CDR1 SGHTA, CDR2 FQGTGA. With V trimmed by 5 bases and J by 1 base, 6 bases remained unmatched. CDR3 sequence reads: CASSPKGAGTDTQYF. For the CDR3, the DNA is TGTGCCAGCAGCCCAAAGGGGGCTGGCACAGATACGCAGTATTTT.

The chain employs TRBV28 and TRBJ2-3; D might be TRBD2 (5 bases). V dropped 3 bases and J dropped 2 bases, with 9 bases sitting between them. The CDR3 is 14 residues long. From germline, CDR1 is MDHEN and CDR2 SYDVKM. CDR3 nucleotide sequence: TGTGCCAGCAGTTTGATAGCGTCCACAGATACGCAGTATTTT. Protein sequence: CASSLIASTDTQYF.

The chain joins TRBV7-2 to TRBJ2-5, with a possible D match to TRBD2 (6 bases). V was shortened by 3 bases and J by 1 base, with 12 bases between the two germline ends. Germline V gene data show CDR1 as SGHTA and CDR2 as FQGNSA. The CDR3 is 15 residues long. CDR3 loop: CASSFGGAGQETQYF. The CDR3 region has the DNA TGTGCCAGCAGCTTCGGCGGGGCTGGCCAAGAGACCCAGTACTTC.

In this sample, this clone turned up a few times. CDR3 region: CASSLSRLSSYEQYF. In nucleotides, the CDR3 is TGTGCCAGCAGCCTGAGTCGGCTAAGCTCCTACGAGCAGTACTTC. The J gene is TRBJ2-7, the V gene TRBV5-6; D call uncertain. The V end was cut by 4 bases, the J end by 0 bases, with 14 bases between. CDR1 and CDR2 (germline): SGHDT, YYEEEE. The CDR3 contains 15 residues. The variable domain in full, completed from reference TRBV5-6 and TRBJ2-7, reads DAGVTQSPTHLIKTRGQQVTLRCSPKSGHDTVSWYQQALGQGPQFIFQYYEEEERQRGNFPDRFSGHQFPNYSSELNVNALLLGDSALYLCASSLSRLSSYEQYFGPGTRLTVT.

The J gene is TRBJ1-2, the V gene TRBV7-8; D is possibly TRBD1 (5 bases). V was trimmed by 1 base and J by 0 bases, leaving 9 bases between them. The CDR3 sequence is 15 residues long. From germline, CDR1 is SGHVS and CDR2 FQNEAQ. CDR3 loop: CASSLVGGANYGYTF. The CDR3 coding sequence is TGTGCCAGCAGCTTAGTTGGGGGAGCTAACTATGGCTACACCTTC.

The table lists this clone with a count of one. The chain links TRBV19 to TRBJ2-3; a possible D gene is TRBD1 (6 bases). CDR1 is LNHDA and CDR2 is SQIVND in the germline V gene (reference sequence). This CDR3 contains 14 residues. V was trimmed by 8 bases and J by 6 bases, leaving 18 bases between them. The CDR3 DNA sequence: TGTGCCAGTTCGACAGGCTCGAAGGTGGATACGCAGTATTTT. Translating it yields CASSTGSKVDTQYF.

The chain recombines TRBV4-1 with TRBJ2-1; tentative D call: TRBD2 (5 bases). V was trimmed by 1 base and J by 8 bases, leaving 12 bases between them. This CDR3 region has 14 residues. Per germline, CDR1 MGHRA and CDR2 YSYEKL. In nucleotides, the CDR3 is TGCGCCAGCAGCCAAGTGACGGGAACCGATGAGCAGTTCTTC. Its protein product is CASSQVTGTDEQFF.

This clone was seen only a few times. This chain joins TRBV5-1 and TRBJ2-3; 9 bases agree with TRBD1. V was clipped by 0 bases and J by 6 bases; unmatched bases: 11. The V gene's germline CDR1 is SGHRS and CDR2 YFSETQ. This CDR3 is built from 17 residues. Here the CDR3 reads CASSLAGTGGAGDTQYF. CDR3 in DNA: TGCGCCAGCAGCTTGGCCGGCACAGGGGGCGCAGGGGATACGCAGTATTTT.

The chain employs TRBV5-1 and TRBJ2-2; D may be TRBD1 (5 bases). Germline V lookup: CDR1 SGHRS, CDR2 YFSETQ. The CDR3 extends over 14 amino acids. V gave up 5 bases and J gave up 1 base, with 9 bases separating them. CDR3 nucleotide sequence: TGCGCCAGCAGTCGGCAGGGGAACACCGGGGAGCTGTTTTTT. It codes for CASSRQGNTGELFF.

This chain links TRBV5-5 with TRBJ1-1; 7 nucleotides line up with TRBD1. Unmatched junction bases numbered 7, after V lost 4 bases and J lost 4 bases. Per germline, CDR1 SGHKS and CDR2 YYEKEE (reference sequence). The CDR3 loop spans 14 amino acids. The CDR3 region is CASSPRTGGTEAFF. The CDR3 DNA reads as TGTGCCAGCAGCCCGCGGACAGGCGGCACTGAAGCTTTCTTT.

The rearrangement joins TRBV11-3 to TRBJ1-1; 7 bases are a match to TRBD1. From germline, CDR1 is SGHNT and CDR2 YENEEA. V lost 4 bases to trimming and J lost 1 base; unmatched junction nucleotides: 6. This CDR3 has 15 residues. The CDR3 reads CASSSRGGPNTEAFF. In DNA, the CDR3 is TGTGCCAGCAGCTCCAGGGGGGGGCCGAACACTGAAGCTTTCTTT.

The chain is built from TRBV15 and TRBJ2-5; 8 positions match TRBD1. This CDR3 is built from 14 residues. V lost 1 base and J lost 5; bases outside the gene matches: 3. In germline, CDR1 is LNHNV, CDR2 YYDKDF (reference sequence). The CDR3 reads CATSRAGGGETQYF. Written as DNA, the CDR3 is TGTGCCACCAGCAGAGCAGGGGGCGGGGAGACCCAGTACTTC.

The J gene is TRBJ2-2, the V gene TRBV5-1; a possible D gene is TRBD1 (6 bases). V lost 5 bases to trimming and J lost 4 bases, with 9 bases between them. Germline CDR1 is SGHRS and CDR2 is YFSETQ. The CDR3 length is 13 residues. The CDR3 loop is CASRIGGTGELFF. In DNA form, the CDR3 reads TGCGCCAGCAGAATAGGGGGCACCGGGGAGCTGTTTTTT.

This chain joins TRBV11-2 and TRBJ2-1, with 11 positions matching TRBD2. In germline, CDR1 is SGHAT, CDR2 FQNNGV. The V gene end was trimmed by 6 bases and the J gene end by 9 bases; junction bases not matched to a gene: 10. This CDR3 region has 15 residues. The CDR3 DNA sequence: TGTGCCAGCAGTCCGTTGGGACTAGCGGCCGGTGAGCAGTTCTTC. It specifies CASSPLGLAAGEQFF.

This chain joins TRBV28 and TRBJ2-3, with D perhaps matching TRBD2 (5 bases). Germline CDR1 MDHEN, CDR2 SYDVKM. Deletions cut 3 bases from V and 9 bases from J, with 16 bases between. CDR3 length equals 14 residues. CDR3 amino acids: CASSLIGRIVTQYF. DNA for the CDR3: TGTGCCAGCAGTTTGATAGGGAGAATCGTAACGCAGTATTTT.

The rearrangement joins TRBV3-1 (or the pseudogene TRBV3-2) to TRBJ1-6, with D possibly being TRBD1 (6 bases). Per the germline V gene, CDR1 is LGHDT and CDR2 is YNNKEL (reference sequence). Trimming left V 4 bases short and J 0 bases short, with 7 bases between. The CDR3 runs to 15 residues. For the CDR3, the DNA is TGTGCCAGCAGCCCGACAGGCTCCTATAATTCACCCCTCCACTTT. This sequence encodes CASSPTGSYNSPLHF.

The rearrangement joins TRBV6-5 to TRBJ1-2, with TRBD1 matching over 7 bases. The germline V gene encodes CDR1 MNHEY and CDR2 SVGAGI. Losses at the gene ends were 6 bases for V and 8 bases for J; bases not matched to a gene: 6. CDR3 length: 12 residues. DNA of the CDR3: TGTGCCAGCAGCCGAACAGGGGAAGGCTACACCTTC. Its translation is CASSRTGEGYTF.

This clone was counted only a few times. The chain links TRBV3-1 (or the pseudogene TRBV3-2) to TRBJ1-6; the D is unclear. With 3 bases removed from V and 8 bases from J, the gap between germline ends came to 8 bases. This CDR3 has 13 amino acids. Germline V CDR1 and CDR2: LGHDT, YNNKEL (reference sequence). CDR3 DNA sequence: TGTGCCAGCAGCCACGGTGAAGATTCACCCCTCCACTTT. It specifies CASSHGEDSPLHF.

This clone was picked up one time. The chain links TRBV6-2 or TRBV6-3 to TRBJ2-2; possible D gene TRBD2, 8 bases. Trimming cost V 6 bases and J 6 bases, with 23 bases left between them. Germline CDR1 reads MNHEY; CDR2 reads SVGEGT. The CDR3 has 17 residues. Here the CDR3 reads CASSPSGQTSVSGELFF. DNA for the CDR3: TGTGCCAGCAGCCCTTCGGGACAGACTAGCGTCTCCGGGGAGCTGTTTTTT.

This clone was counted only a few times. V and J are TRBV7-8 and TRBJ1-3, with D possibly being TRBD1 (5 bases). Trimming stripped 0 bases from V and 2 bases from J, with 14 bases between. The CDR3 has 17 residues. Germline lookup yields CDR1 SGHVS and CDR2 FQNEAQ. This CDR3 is CASSLAGGGMTGNTIYF. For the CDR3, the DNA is TGTGCCAGCAGCTTAGCCGGGGGAGGGATGACTGGAAACACCATATATTTT.

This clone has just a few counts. The CDR3 reads CASSRRTGVHYGYTF. The DNA of the CDR3 is TGTGCCAGCAGTCGTAGGACAGGGGTTCACTATGGCTACACCTTC. This sequence joins TRBV6-2 or TRBV6-3 and TRBJ1-2; 9 bases align to TRBD1. V lost 5 bases, J lost 3 bases, and 7 bases stayed unmatched. CDR3 length: 15 amino acids. Germline V gene data show CDR1 as MNHEY and CDR2 as SVGEGT.